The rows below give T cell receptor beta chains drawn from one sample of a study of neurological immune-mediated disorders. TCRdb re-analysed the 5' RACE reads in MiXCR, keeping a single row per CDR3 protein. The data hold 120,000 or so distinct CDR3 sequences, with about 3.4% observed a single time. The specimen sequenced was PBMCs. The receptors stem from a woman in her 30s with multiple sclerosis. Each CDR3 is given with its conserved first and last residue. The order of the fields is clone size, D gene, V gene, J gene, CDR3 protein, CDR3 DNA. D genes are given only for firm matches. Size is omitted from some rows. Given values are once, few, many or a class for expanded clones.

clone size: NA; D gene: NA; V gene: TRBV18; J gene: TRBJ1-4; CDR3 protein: CASSPPHSRVGEKLFF; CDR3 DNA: TGTGCCAGCTCACCACCGCACAGCCGGGTGGGAGAAAAACTGTTTTTT
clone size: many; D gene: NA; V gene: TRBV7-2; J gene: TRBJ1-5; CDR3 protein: CASSLMGGNQPQHF; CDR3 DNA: TGTGCCAGCAGCTTAATGGGGGGGAATCAGCCCCAGCATTTT
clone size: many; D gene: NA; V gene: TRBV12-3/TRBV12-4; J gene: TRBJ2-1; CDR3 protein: CASSFLDSSYNEQFF; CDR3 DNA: TGTGCCAGCAGTTTCTTGGACTCATCCTACAATGAGCAGTTCTTC
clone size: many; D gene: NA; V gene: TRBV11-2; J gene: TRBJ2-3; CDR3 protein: CASSLVGARTDTQYF; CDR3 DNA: TGTGCCAGCAGCTTAGTTGGAGCGCGAACAGATACGCAGTATTTT
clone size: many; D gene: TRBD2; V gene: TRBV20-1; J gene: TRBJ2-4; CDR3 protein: CSARSLAGGEGNIQYF; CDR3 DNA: TGCAGTGCTAGATCACTAGCGGGAGGCGAGGGAAACATTCAGTACTTC
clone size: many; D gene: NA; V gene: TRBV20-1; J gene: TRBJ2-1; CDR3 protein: CSARPIQGPNEQFF; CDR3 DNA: TGCAGTGCTAGGCCAATACAGGGCCCCAATGAGCAGTTCTTC
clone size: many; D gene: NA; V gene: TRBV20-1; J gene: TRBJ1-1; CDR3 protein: CSARDTRGTRNTEAFF; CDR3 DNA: TGCAGTGCTAGAGATACGAGGGGTACGAGGAACACTGAAGCTTTCTTT
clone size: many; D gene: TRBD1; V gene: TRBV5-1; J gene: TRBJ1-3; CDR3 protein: CASSPEGARGNTIYF; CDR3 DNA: TGCGCCAGCAGCCCGGAGGGGGCCCGGGGAAACACCATATATTTT
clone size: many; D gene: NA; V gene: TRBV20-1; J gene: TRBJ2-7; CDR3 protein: CSANPAGAQLEQYF; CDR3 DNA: TGCAGTGCCAATCCTGCCGGCGCGCAGCTCGAGCAGTACTTC
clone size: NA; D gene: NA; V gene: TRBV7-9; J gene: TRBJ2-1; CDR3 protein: CASSPRGARGNEQFF; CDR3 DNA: TGTGCCAGCAGCCCGCGAGGAGCAAGGGGGAATGAGCAGTTCTTC
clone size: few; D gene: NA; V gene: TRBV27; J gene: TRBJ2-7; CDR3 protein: CASSLNSLYYEQYF; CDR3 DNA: TGTGCCAGCAGTTTGAACAGCCTGTACTACGAGCAGTACTTC